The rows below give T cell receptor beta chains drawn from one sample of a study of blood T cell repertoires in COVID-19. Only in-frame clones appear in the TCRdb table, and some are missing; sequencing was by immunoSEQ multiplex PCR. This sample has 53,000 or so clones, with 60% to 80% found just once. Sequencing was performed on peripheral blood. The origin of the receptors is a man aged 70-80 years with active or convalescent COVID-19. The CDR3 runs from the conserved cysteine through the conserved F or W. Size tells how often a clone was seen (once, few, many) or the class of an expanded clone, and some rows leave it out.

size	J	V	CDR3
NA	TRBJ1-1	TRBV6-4	CASIWTRNTEAFF
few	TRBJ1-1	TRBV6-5	CASSKDRGNTEAFF
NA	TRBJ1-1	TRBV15	CATSRDRAGGGSTEAFF
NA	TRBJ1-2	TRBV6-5	CASSKRTGAGNGYTF
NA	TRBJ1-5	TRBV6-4	CASSDWTGNQPQHF
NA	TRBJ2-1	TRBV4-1	CASSQFSGLNNEQFF
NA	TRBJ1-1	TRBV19	CASEDRQNTEAFF
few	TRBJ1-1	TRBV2	CASRDKTANTEAFF
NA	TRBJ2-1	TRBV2	CASIPEDRYYNEQFF
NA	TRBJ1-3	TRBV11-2	CASSSQQGLGNTIYF
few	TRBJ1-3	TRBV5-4	CASSSPSSGNTIYF
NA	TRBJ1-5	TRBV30	CAWRERPGQPQHF
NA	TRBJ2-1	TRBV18	CASSLGLAGGDNEQFF
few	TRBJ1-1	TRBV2	CASSEEWTAGRGTEAFF
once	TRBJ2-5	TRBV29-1	CSAATAQETQYF
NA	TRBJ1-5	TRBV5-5	CASSFQGYSNQPQHF
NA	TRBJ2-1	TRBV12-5	CASGSTPQGPYNEQFF
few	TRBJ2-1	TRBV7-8	CASSKATGYNEQFF
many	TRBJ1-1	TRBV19	CASRQSTNTEAFF
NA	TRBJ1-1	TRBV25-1	CASSKRDRAPEAFF